The 12 T cell receptor beta chains below all came from one sample that was sequenced in a study of shared clonotypes between healthy human individuals. As defined, naive CD8 cells were CD45RO-negative and positively selected for CCR7, with terminally differentiated effector memory CD45RA+ cells excluded. The data were produced by immunoSEQ multiplex PCR, yet TCRdb's version contains in-frame clones alone and is incomplete. The sample records about 2.2 million clones, around 95% being singletons. The material sequenced was naive CD8+ T cells from PBMCs. The receptor set was obtained from a man in his late teens or twenties in good health. Some clones in this sample may be carry-over from other donors' samples.

Notes on this clone: At the DNA level, this CDR3 is encoded by other sequences in the same sample as well. The rearrangement links TRBV7-9 to TRBJ2-1; D may match TRBD1 or TRBD2 (5 bases each). V was clipped by 3 bases and J by 8 bases, with 11 bases between them. CDR1 is SEHNR and CDR2 is FQNEAQ in the germline V gene (reference sequence). This CDR3 spans 13 amino acids. CDR3 amino acids: CASSLVGVDEQFF. In nucleotides, the CDR3 is TGTGCCAGCAGCTTGGTGGGGGTCGATGAGCAGTTCTTC.

This sequence joins TRBV5-6 and TRBJ2-7, with TRBD2 identical over 7 bases. V lost 3 bases and J lost 6; bases outside the gene matches: 6. CDR1 and CDR2 (germline): SGHDT, YYEEEE. The CDR3 is made up of 13 amino acids. Here the CDR3 reads CASSSGLGGEQYF. DNA for the CDR3: TGTGCCAGCAGCTCCGGACTAGGAGGCGAGCAGTACTTC.

The rearrangement links TRBV29-1 to TRBJ2-2; perhaps TRBD2 as D (6 bases). This CDR3 is built from 14 residues. Per the germline V gene, CDR1 is SQVTM and CDR2 is ANQGSEA. The V and J ends lost 3 bases and 3 bases respectively, with 11 bases between them. CDR3 residues: CSVERRGDTGELFF. The CDR3 region has the DNA TGCAGCGTTGAGCGGCGGGGAGACACCGGGGAGCTGTTTTTT.

The chain carries TRBV28 and TRBJ2-7; TRBD2 might be the D (6 bases). Germline lookup yields CDR1 MDHEN and CDR2 SYDVKM. This CDR3 is 14 amino acids long. V dropped 8 bases and J dropped 3 bases, with 17 bases sitting between them. As DNA, the CDR3 is TGTGCCAGCTCCAACGGCGGGGTCGGCTACGAGCAGTACTTC. The encoded protein is CASSNGGVGYEQYF.

The chain joins TRBV7-9 to TRBJ2-3, with 7 bases fitting TRBD2. This CDR3 is 15 amino acids long. V shed 6 bases and J 2 bases; nucleotides not matched to a gene: 8. Germline values: CDR1 SEHNR, CDR2 FQNEAQ (reference sequence). CDR3 sequence reads: CASRPLAALTDTQYF. The CDR3 nucleotides read TGTGCCAGCAGGCCCCTAGCGGCGCTCACAGATACGCAGTATTTT.

V is TRBV9 and J is TRBJ2-3; 8 nucleotides match TRBD2. Losses at the gene ends were 0 bases for V and 5 bases for J; bases not matched to a gene: 2. CDR1 is SGDLS, CDR2 YYNGEE, per germline. The CDR3 has 14 residues. The CDR3 loop reads CASSVGLAGDTQYF. CDR3 nucleotide sequence: TGTGCCAGCAGCGTAGGGCTAGCGGGAGATACGCAGTATTTT.

V usage is TRBV11-2 and J usage is TRBJ2-7; 7 bases are shared with TRBD1. CDR1 is SGHAT, CDR2 FQNNGV, per germline. The CDR3 spans 16 residues. Unmatched junction bases numbered 11, after V lost 5 bases and J lost 1 base. The DNA for the CDR3 is TGTGCCAGCAGCCCCTTCCGGGACAGACAGTCCTACGAGCAGTACTTC. Its protein product is CASSPFRDRQSYEQYF.

The chain combines TRBV7-3 with TRBJ2-1, with D unresolved. CDR1 is SGHTA, CDR2 FQGTGA, per germline. This CDR3 comprises 15 residues. V dropped 1 base and J dropped 4 bases, with 11 bases sitting between them. CDR3: CASSLMGGKYNEQFF. CDR3 nucleotides: TGTGCCAGCAGCTTAATGGGCGGAAAATACAATGAGCAGTTCTTC.

The chain links TRBV27 to TRBJ2-1, with D possibly TRBD2 on 6 matching bases. Trimming stripped 2 bases from V and 15 bases from J, with 14 bases between. This CDR3 spans 12 amino acids. In germline, CDR1 is MNHEY, CDR2 SMNVEV (reference sequence). The CDR3 here is CASSLRPPGGFF. For the CDR3, the DNA is TGTGCCAGCAGTTTAAGACCCCCCGGGGGGTTCTTC.

The chain is built from TRBV28 and TRBJ2-3, with TRBD2 matching over 10 bases. The CDR3 extends over 21 amino acids. Germline-derived CDR1 and CDR2 are MDHEN and SYDVKM. V was clipped by 6 bases and J by 2 bases; unmatched bases: 23. The CDR3 protein is CASRPPRELAGMGAHTDTQYF. The CDR3, as DNA: TGTGCCAGCAGGCCACCCCGGGAACTAGCGGGAATGGGGGCACACACAGATACGCAGTATTTT. Full variable domain (remainder filled in from reference TRBV28 and TRBJ2-3): DVKVTQSSRYLVKRTGEKVFLECVQDMDHENMFWYRQDPGLGLRLIYFSYDVKMKEKGDIPEGYSVSREKKERFSLILESASTNQTSMYLCASRPPRELAGMGAHTDTQYFGPGTRLTVL.

The V call is TRBV11-1, the J call TRBJ2-3, with a tentative D call TRBD2 (5 bases). Per germline, CDR1 SGHAT and CDR2 FQDESV (reference sequence). V shed 1 base and J shed 0 bases, with 11 bases lying between them. This CDR3 has 16 amino acids. CDR3 sequence (DNA): TGTGCCAGCAGCTTAGGGATCGGAGGAAGCACAGATACGCAGTATTTT. Its protein is CASSLGIGGSTDTQYF.

This chain joins TRBV10-2 and TRBJ2-1, with 7 bases lining up with TRBD2. Germline V gives CDR1 WSHSY, CDR2 SAAADI. The CDR3 length is 15 residues. V lost 3 bases, J lost 3 bases, and 5 bases stayed unmatched. CDR3 sequence: CASSDQTSRYNEQFF. CDR3 nucleotide sequence: TGCGCCAGCAGTGACCAGACTAGCCGCTACAATGAGCAGTTCTTC.